The 9 T cell receptor beta chains presented below share a single source sample, sequenced in a study of blood T cells in healthy people across ages. Using a J-beta primer mix together with a sample-barcoded 5' primer, a second PCR was run for about 7 to 12 cycles. TCRdb ran MiXCR on the 5' RACE reads and lists one entry per CDR3 protein. The table has over 1,500,000 distinct CDR3 sequences, about 50% seen once. The sequencing input was blood. The receptors shown here come from a woman between 40 and 55 years old in good health.

To note about this clonotype: Its ends do not fully match the called genes, so a read error is possible. The chain uses TRBV20-1 and TRBJ1-1; weak D call: TRBD1 (6 bases). CDR3 length: 15 residues. The germline V gene has CDR1 DFQATT and CDR2 SNEGSKA (reference sequence). In nucleotides, the CDR3 is TGCAGTGCGCGGTTGACCGGGACACCGAGGACTGGAGCTTTCTTT. Translation gives CSARLTGTPRTGAFF.

J is TRBJ2-1 and V is TRBV20-1; TRBD2 agrees at 11 bases. This CDR3 has 15 residues. Germline CDR1 DFQATT, CDR2 SNEGSKA (reference sequence). V trimming: 0 bases; J trimming: 7 bases; junction bases outside the gene matches: 5. CDR3 DNA: TGCAGTGCTAGAGACCTCCGACTAGCGGGAAATGAGCAGTTCTTC. Protein product: CSARDLRLAGNEQFF.

This sequence joins TRBV20-1 and TRBJ2-7; maybe TRBD1 (5 bases). There are 14 residues in the CDR3. Germline lookup yields CDR1 DFQATT and CDR2 SNEGSKA (reference sequence). The ends were cut back, 3 bases at V and 1 base at J, with 13 bases in the middle. For the CDR3, the DNA is TGCAGTGCTAGCTTATCGACAGCTTCCTACGAGCAGTACTTC. It yields the protein CSASLSTASYEQYF.

V and J are TRBV6-4 and TRBJ2-3, with TRBD2 matching over 9 bases. V shed 2 bases and J 2 bases; nucleotides not matched to a gene: 2. Germline V CDR1 and CDR2: MRHNA, SNTAGT. The CDR3 is made up of 15 amino acids. CDR3 protein: CASSDSGGNTDTQYF. CDR3 coding DNA: TGTGCCAGCAGTGACAGCGGGGGGAACACAGATACGCAGTATTTT.

J is TRBJ2-1 and V is TRBV10-2; 7 bases are a match to TRBD1. Germline V gene data show CDR1 as WSHSY and CDR2 as SAAADI. V lost 4 bases and J lost 10; bases outside the gene matches: 1. CDR3 length equals 11 residues. This CDR3 is CASSVQGEQFF. CDR3 coding DNA: TGCGCCAGCAGTGTACAGGGGGAGCAGTTCTTC.

This clonotype occurred once. This chain joins TRBV10-2 and TRBJ1-2; D is unresolved. V was cut by 2 bases and J by 4 bases, with 23 bases left in between. The CDR3 totals 18 residues. In germline, CDR1 is WSHSY, CDR2 SAAADI. CDR3 nucleotide sequence: TGCGCCAGCAGTGAGACCGCGCGGAAGAGGGAGTTCAGCTATGGCTACACCTTC. Protein: CASSETARKREFSYGYTF.

This clonotype was seen many times. The chain combines TRBV7-2 with TRBJ1-5, with 7 bases matching TRBD1. With 5 bases clipped from V and 1 base from J, the junction kept 2 bases outside the gene matches. CDR1 SGHTA and CDR2 FQGNSA come from the germline V gene. CDR3 length: 14 residues. This CDR3 reads CASSPQGSNQPQHF. Written as DNA, the CDR3 is TGTGCCAGCAGCCCACAGGGGAGCAATCAGCCCCAGCATTTT.

As regards this clonotype: Given a much more abundant clone one base away, this may be a read error. This sequence joins TRBV29-1 and TRBJ2-5; D not certain. The J call may be faulty, since TRBJ2-1 better matches the DNA end. CDR3 length: 13 residues. CDR1 is SQVTM, CDR2 ANQGSEA, per germline. The DNA of the CDR3 is TGCAGCGTTGGCGGACGGCACCAAGAGACCCAGTTCTTC. Encoded protein: CSVGGRHQETQFF.

The chain recombines TRBV3-1 with TRBJ1-2, with TRBD1 as a possible D gene (6 bases). The CDR3 totals 13 residues. V dropped 1 base and J dropped 7 bases, with 10 bases sitting between them. The germline V gene encodes CDR1 LGHDT and CDR2 YNNKEL (reference sequence). The DNA of the CDR3 is TGTGCCAGCAGCCAAGCAGGGACAAGTGGCTACACCTTC. Amino acids: CASSQAGTSGYTF.